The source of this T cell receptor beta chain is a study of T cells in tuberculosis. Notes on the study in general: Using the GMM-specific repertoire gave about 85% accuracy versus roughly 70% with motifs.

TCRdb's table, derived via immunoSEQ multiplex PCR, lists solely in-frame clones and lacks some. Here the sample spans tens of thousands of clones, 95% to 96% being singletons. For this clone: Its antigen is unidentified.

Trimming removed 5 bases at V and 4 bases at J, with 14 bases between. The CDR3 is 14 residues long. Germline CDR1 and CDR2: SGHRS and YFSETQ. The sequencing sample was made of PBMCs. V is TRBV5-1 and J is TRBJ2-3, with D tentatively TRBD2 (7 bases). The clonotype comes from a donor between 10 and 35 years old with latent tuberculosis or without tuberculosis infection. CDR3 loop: CASSTRGGPDTQYF. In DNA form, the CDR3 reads TGCGCCAGCAGTACGAGGGGGGGCCCAGATACGCAGTATTTT.